Sequencing of this TCR beta chain was carried out in a study of blood T cell repertoires in COVID-19. Background on the study: Samples taken during acute and convalescent COVID-19 were collected in the United States, Italy and Spain. From T cells, B-cell-depleted T cells, or PBMCs came the material, which was cDNA or gDNA.

The CDR3 extends over 13 amino acids. V dropped 3 bases and J dropped 1; count of bases not matched to a gene: 1. The germline V gene has CDR1 SGHRS and CDR2 YFSETQ. In the authors' methods: Reference gene primer amplification gave nucleated cell count estimates. TCRdb's copy holds only in-frame clones and misses some; the assay was immunoSEQ multiplex PCR. D and trimming come from the DNA, and the V and J calls and clone size come from that table. The sample yields 30,000 to 40,000 clones, about 76% seen once. Seattle researchers signed up patients amid active infection and tracked them longitudinally.

Sample: peripheral blood. The rearrangement joins TRBV5-1 to TRBJ2-7, with 7 bases that match TRBD1. The TCR comes from a man in his 70s with COVID-19, enrolled during active disease. Written as DNA, the CDR3 is TGCGCCAGCAGCTGGGGACAGTCCTACGAGCAGTACTTC. Its protein is CASSWGQSYEQYF.